This T cell receptor beta chain is from a study of Ad26.COV2.S vaccination and SARS-CoV-2 variants. Study results and limitations: Spike-specific TCR breadth was greater after Ad26.COV2.S than placebo.

CDR1 is LGHNA and CDR2 is YNFKEQ in the germline V gene. The CDR3 contains 16 residues. The V gene end was trimmed by 0 bases and the J gene end by 6 bases; junction bases not matched to a gene: 4. Using immunoSEQ multiplex PCR, the repertoire was profiled, and TCRdb retains in-frame clones only, with some absent. The sample consists of over 400,000 clones, about 90% of them appearing once. To note about this clone: Its antigen is undetermined.

This sample's treatment: around 19 received Ad26.COV2.S at low or high dose, single or two shots; 5 received placebo; per-sample allocation not given. The samples date from day 63 after the first vaccine or placebo injection. The gene calls are TRBV4-2 and TRBJ2-2, with 10 bases identical to TRBD2. The specimen was peripheral blood, collected in a trial of Ad26.COV2.S vaccine versus placebo. This TCR was recovered from a person aged 18-60 years who received the Ad26.COV2.S COVID-19 vaccine or a placebo. CDR3 loop: CASSQDKREGPGELFF. CDR3 coding DNA: TGTGCCAGCAGCCAAGATAAGCGGGAGGGCCCCGGGGAGCTGTTTTTT.